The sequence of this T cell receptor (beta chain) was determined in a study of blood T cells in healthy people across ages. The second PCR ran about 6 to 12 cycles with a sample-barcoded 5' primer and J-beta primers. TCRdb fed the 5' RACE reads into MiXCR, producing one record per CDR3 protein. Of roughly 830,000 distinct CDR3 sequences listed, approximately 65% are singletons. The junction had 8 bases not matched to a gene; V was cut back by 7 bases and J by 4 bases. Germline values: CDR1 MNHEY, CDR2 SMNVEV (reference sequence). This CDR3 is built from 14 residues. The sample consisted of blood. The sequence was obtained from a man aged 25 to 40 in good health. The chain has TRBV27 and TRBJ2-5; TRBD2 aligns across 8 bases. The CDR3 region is CASIGSGARETQYF. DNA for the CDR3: TGTGCCAGCATAGGTAGCGGGGCTCGAGAGACCCAGTACTTC.